This T cell receptor beta chain was recovered during a study of T-cell memory formation after mild COVID-19 (dated by TCRdb to the early 2020s). Background for the entire study: TCR sequence clusters from the two donors were largely donor specific. In a couple of donors, T-cell clones that expanded and contracted after mild COVID-19 were followed by sequencing TCRalpha and TCRbeta repertoires longitudinally. Two young, previously healthy adult volunteers made up the cohort, one male and one female. The investigation overall reported the following: Whether the second-wave clones peaking on day 37 were SARS-CoV-2 specific was not confirmed. Contracting CD4+ clones appeared mostly in the CM and EM memory subsets, whereas CD8+ clones were enriched in EMRA. Balanced CD4/CD8 phenotypes were observed for clones contracting from day 15 to 85, whereas a bias towards CD4+ was observed for a second wave of clones expanding from day 15 to 37. The study included only a couple of mild cases, and larger cohorts that include severe cases with pre-infection samples were judged to be necessary. Some responding clones were detected in pre-infection memory, suggesting pre-existing cross-reactive memory T cells joined the SARS-CoV-2 response.

This clonotype was picked up a small number of times. Its antigen remains unidentified. Base qualities were left out, and no much larger clone turns up one base away. CDR1 and CDR2, looked up from the germline V gene (reference sequence), are LGHDT and YNNKEL. Cut back by 2 bases and 7 bases, the V and J ends lie 19 bases apart. CDR3 length: 16 amino acids, cysteine to phenylalanine. The CDR3 DNA has 48 bases and is translated from base 1. For sequencing, an Illumina NovaSeq 6000 was employed. TCRalpha and TCRbeta cDNA libraries were constructed by 5'RACE with constant-segment primers, with sample barcodes and unique molecular identifiers being introduced. RNA was extracted from every sample with Trizol reagent. Libraries were amplified in two PCR steps, with a second sample barcode and Illumina TruSeq adapters added in the second step. The libraries were sequenced on an Illumina NovaSeq using 2 x 150 bp paired-end reads. As for the original processing: The reads were demultiplexed and collapsed into UMI-guided consensus sequences using migec v1.2.7. Using mixcr v2.1.11, UMI consensuses were aligned to TRA and TRB V and J templates and then assembled into clonotypes. Expanded or contracted clonotypes were those called significant by both edgeR and NoisET, with noise models trained on biological replicates. For edgeR calls, the thresholds were a false discovery rate-adjusted p below 0.01 and a log2 fold-change of 1. As an exploratory analysis of dynamics, max-normalized trajectories of the 1000 most abundant clonotypes were examined by PCA with hierarchical clustering. Separately sequenced CD4+ and CD8+ repertoires were used to assign a CD4 or CD8 phenotype to each responding clone. TCRdb ran its own pipeline on the public reads, namely fastp trimming at Q25 and MiXCR clone calling, and kept in-frame beta chains. Rows matching on CDR3 protein sequence are summarized as one entry with the most common DNA and genes. TCRdb, not the authors, supplied the V and J calls. In all, the sample holds roughly 340,000 distinct CDR3 sequences, and approximately 16% of those were seen once. 20% to 25% of the sample rests with the top ten.

PBMCs were isolated by Ficoll-Paque density gradient centrifugation. The chain links TRBV3-1 with TRBJ2-3, and perhaps TRBD2 as D gene, on 5 matching bases. This clonotype originated in a man aged 18 to 35 who had mild COVID-19 (a few samples of this study predate the infection). The sample titles of this study are shuffled in the database, so cell type and time point are left out; the donor was told from shared clones. The sample consisted of PBMCs or a T cell subset sorted from them (not recorded which). The CDR3 corresponds to CASSQSRATGRNTQYF. The DNA reads TGTGCCAGCAGCCAAAGCCGCGCAACGGGGAGAAATACGCAGTATTTT.